This record concerns one T cell receptor (beta chain) sequence. Every donor was a healthy person donating bone marrow. These data come from a study of cytomegalovirus exposure and HLA in healthy donors. Study-level background: Out of fewer than 500 genotyped donors, roughly 83% belonged to the Caucasian-associated ancestry cluster.

The PCR used 60 Vbeta and 13 Jbeta primers. Generated by immunoSEQ multiplex PCR, the TCRdb table keeps only in-frame clones and is missing some. The data show 150,000 to 200,000 clones, around 79% seen once. This receptor was taken from a young woman in good health and CMV-seropositive. Source material: PBMCs.

CDR3 sequence: CASSDSREAGSYNEQFF. CDR3 in DNA: TGTGCCAGCAGCGACAGTCGGGAGGCTGGCTCCTACAATGAGCAGTTCTTC. The chain uses TRBV7-9 and TRBJ2-1; 7 bases are a match to TRBD2. V dropped 5 bases and J dropped 0; count of bases not matched to a gene: 10. The CDR3 runs 17 residues. Germline V gene data show CDR1 as SEHNR and CDR2 as FQNEAQ (reference sequence).